The clone carrying this T cell receptor beta chain has only a few counts. Its cognate antigen is unknown. The sample belongs to a study of beta chain features in type 1 diabetes. Per germline, CDR1 SEHNR and CDR2 FQNEAQ (reference sequence). V shed 5 bases and J shed 3 bases, with 11 bases lying between them. This CDR3 has 13 amino acids. Study-wide results and limits: A potential PCR bias toward shorter templates would be equal in patient and control samples.

Reverse transcribing all isolated RNA meant expressed TCRB transcripts were sequenced. Method: immunoSEQ multiplex PCR; TCRdb's copy keeps in-frame clones and lacks some. This sample has 400,000 to 550,000 clones; around 10% occur once, and the top ten carry approximately 0.05%. Sequenced material: naive CD4+ T cells from blood. J is TRBJ2-7 and V is TRBV7-9, with a possible D match to TRBD1 (6 bases). The TCR comes from a woman aged 18-29 years in good health. The CDR3 loop reads CASSTIGGYEQYF. CDR3 bases: TGTGCCAGCAGCACAATAGGGGGCTACGAGCAGTACTTC.